A selection of T cell receptor beta chains follows, all from one sample in a study of shared clonotypes between healthy human individuals. Assay: immunoSEQ multiplex PCR; the TCRdb copy retains only in-frame clones and omits some. The sample has around 500,000 clones, around 78% seen once. Sequenced material: PBMCs. These receptors all stem from a woman aged 40-49 years in good health. Some clones in this sample may be carry-over from other donors' samples. Each CDR3 is given with its conserved first and last residue. Each record gives: clone size, J gene, D gene, V gene, CDR3 protein, CDR3 DNA. A D gene is named only where the DNA matches it firmly. Clone size appears in some rows only: once, few, many, or a class for an expanded clone.

>many|TRBJ2-3|TRBD2|TRBV5-4
CASSLVAGGGSDTQYF
TGTGCCAGCAGCTTGGTAGCGGGGGGAGGGTCAGATACGCAGTATTTT
>few|TRBJ1-5|.|TRBV19
CASTLGGYSNQPQHF
TGTGCCAGTACTCTCGGAGGTTATAGCAATCAGCCCCAGCATTTT
>many|TRBJ2-7|.|TRBV5-8
CASSYSAHEQYF
TGTGCCAGCAGCTACTCGGCTCACGAGCAGTACTTC
>.|TRBJ2-7|.|TRBV2
CASSLGTGNYEQYF
TGTGCCAGCAGTCTCGGGACGGGAAACTACGAGCAGTACTTC
>.|TRBJ2-7|TRBD1|TRBV11-3
CASSQGDSRDEQYF
TGTGCCAGCAGCCAGGGGGACAGCCGGGACGAGCAGTACTTC
>.|TRBJ1-2|.|TRBV29-1
CSSLTNQGTAF
TGCAGCTCACTGACAAATCAAGGCACGGCCTTC
>.|TRBJ1-5|.|TRBV4-1
CASSQDPGFSNQPQHF
TGCGCCAGCAGCCAAGATCCGGGTTTTAGCAATCAGCCCCAGCATTTT
>.|TRBJ2-7|.|TRBV7-2
CASSLLLRDEQYF
TGTGCCAGCAGCTTATTACTCCGAGACGAGCAGTACTTC
>.|TRBJ2-1|.|TRBV7-2
CASSDRRGGSYNEQFF
TGTGCCAGCAGCGATCGACGGGGAGGCTCCTACAATGAGCAGTTCTTC
>.|TRBJ2-3|TRBD2|TRBV6-6
CASRPPGLVPDTQYF
TGTGCCAGCAGACCCCCGGGACTAGTCCCAGATACGCAGTATTTT
>.|TRBJ2-1|.|TRBV7-9
CASSVLTYLGEQFF
TGTGCCAGCAGCGTCCTGACTTATTTGGGCGAGCAGTTCTTC
>.|TRBJ2-7|.|TRBV11-2
CASSLVHYEQYF
TGTGCCAGCAGCTTAGTTCACTACGAGCAGTACTTC
>few|TRBJ2-1|.|TRBV5-1
CASSFNSYNEQFF
TGCGCCAGCAGCTTTAACAGTTACAATGAGCAGTTCTTC
>.|TRBJ2-1|.|TRBV6-6
CASIGKWDNEQFF
TGTGCCAGCATAGGGAAGTGGGACAATGAGCAGTTCTTC
>.|TRBJ2-7|.|TRBV5-5
CASSLTYEQYF
TGTGCCAGCAGCCTGACCTACGAGCAGTACTTC
>.|TRBJ1-2|TRBD1|TRBV7-9
CASSFGQAVSYGYTF
TGTGCCAGCAGCTTCGGACAGGCCGTTAGCTATGGCTACACCTTC
>.|TRBJ2-1|TRBD1|TRBV2
CASRRDRGYNEQFF
TGTGCCAGCAGAAGGGACAGGGGCTACAATGAGCAGTTCTTC
>.|TRBJ2-1|.|TRBV14
CASSQASTYNEQFF
TGTGCCAGCAGCCAAGCGTCTACGTACAATGAGCAGTTCTTC
>.|TRBJ1-6|.|TRBV30
CAWNSLTGPGSPLHF
TGTGCCTGGAACTCCCTGACAGGTCCGGGATCACCCCTCCACTTT
>.|TRBJ2-6|.|TRBV9
CASSPWVRDTTSGANVLTF
TGTGCCAGCAGCCCTTGGGTGAGGGACACGACATCTGGGGCCAACGTCCTGACTTTC
>.|TRBJ2-3|.|TRBV18
CASSRDPGTGDTQYF
TGTGCCAGCTCCCGTGACCCAGGGACGGGAGATACGCAGTATTTT
>few|TRBJ1-2|.|TRBV27
CASSLSSPANYGYTF
TGTGCCAGCAGTTTATCGAGTCCAGCTAACTATGGCTACACCTTC
>.|TRBJ2-1|TRBD2|TRBV11-2
CASSSGRTSGSRSEQFF
TGTGCCAGCAGTTCTGGGAGGACTAGCGGGAGTAGGAGTGAGCAGTTCTTC
>.|TRBJ1-1|.|TRBV10-1
CARHMNTEAFF
TGCGCCCGACATATGAACACTGAAGCTTTCTTT
>.|TRBJ2-3|.|TRBV5-4
CASSLAWGTPDTQYF
TGTGCCAGCAGCTTGGCCTGGGGGACCCCGGATACGCAGTATTTT
>few|TRBJ2-1|.|TRBV29-1
CSLPNPQGYNEQFF
TGCAGCCTTCCTAATCCCCAGGGTTACAATGAGCAGTTCTTC
>.|TRBJ2-7|TRBD2|TRBV7-2
CASSLGGLAYEQYF
TGTGCCAGCAGCTTAGGCGGACTAGCGTACGAGCAGTACTTC
>.|TRBJ2-5|.|TRBV4-1
CASSPLPGVWETQYF
TGCGCCAGCAGCCCACTGCCGGGAGTCTGGGAGACCCAGTACTTC
>.|TRBJ1-2|.|TRBV20-1
CSARTVYGYTF
TGCAGTGCTCGGACAGTCTATGGCTACACCTTC
>once|TRBJ2-7|TRBD2|TRBV19
CASSIGTSGSYEQYF
TGTGCCAGTAGTATCGGTACTAGCGGGAGCTACGAGCAGTACTTC
>.|TRBJ2-5|TRBD1|TRBV5-4
CASSPGQRDGGTQYF
TGTGCCAGCAGCCCGGGACAGAGGGATGGCGGGACCCAGTACTTC
>few|TRBJ1-2|TRBD1|TRBV28
CASSLQDRVGYTF
TGTGCCAGCAGTTTACAGGACAGGGTCGGCTACACCTTC
>.|TRBJ1-4|.|TRBV7-9
CASSPGFENEKLFF
TGTGCCAGCAGCCCAGGGTTCGAAAATGAAAAACTGTTTTTT
>.|TRBJ2-3|TRBD2|TRBV5-1
CASSLWPGLAGRGGTDTQYF
TGCGCCAGCAGCTTGTGGCCGGGACTAGCGGGAAGAGGCGGCACAGATACGCAGTATTTT
>.|TRBJ2-2|.|TRBV7-9
CASSLERLTTGELFF
TGTGCCAGCAGCTTAGAACGACTTACCACCGGGGAGCTGTTTTTT
>.|TRBJ2-1|.|TRBV14
CASSLRYHEQFF
TGTGCCAGCAGTCTTAGGTATCATGAGCAGTTCTTC
>.|TRBJ1-5|TRBD1|TRBV6-5
CASSLEGTGNGQPQHF
TGTGCCAGCAGTTTGGAAGGGACAGGGAACGGTCAGCCCCAGCATTTT
>.|TRBJ2-1|TRBD2|TRBV18
CASSPSTSGRFYEQFF
TGTGCCAGCTCACCTTCGACTAGCGGGAGGTTCTATGAGCAGTTCTTC
>.|TRBJ2-1|.|TRBV30
CAWMSRTYYNEQFF
TGTGCCTGGATGAGCAGGACCTACTACAATGAGCAGTTCTTC
>.|TRBJ2-7|.|TRBV4-2
CASSQGKGEQYF
TGTGCCAGCAGCCAAGGAAAGGGCGAGCAGTACTTC
>.|TRBJ2-6|.|TRBV9
CASSPVPTGANVLTF
TGTGCCAGCAGCCCAGTCCCAACTGGGGCCAACGTCCTGACTTTC
>.|TRBJ2-7|.|TRBV21-1
CASSRDFHSYEQYF
TGTGCCAGCAGCAGGGACTTCCACTCCTACGAGCAGTACTTC
>.|TRBJ2-5|.|TRBV18
CASSRNAQETQYF
TGTGCCAGCTCGCGAAACGCACAAGAGACCCAGTACTTC
>.|TRBJ1-5|.|TRBV4-2
CASSPDVGGNQPQHF
TGTGCCAGCAGCCCCGACGTAGGGGGCAATCAGCCCCAGCATTTT
>.|TRBJ1-3|.|TRBV19
CASSIATAGNTIYF
TGTGCCAGTAGTATAGCCACGGCTGGAAACACCATATATTTT
>.|TRBJ2-1|.|TRBV29-1
CSVQAGSQEQFF
TGCAGCGTCCAAGCGGGTAGTCAGGAGCAGTTCTTC
>.|TRBJ2-7|TRBD2|TRBV5-4
CASSFGLADYEQYF
TGTGCCAGCAGCTTCGGGCTAGCGGACTACGAGCAGTACTTC
>.|TRBJ2-7|.|TRBV20-1
CSADGLYEQYF
TGCAGTGCCGATGGACTATACGAGCAGTACTTC